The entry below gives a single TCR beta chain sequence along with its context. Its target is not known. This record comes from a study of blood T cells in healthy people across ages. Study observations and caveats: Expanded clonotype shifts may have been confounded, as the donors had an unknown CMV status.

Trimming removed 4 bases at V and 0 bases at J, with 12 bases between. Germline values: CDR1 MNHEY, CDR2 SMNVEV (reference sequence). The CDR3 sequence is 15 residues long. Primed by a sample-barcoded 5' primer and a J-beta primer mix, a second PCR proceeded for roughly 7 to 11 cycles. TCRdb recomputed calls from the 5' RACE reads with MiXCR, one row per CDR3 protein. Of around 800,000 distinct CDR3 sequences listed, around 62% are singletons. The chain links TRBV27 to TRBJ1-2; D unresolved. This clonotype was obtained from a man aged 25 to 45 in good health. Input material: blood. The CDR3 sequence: CASSSAGSANYGYTF. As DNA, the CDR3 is TGTGCCAGCAGTTCCGCAGGAAGTGCTAACTATGGCTACACCTTC.